One sample yielded the 23 T cell receptor beta chains listed below, sequenced in a study of T cells of healthy individuals. TCRdb itself ran the 5' RACE reads through MiXCR, one entry per CDR3 protein. Of tens of thousands of distinct CDR3 sequences in the sample, roughly 14% were seen once. Receptor source: a human donor in good health.

This clonotype has a handful of counts. The gene calls are TRBV28 and TRBJ2-7; possible D gene TRBD1, 6 bases. The CDR3 length is 14 residues. V was cut by 3 bases and J by 0 bases, with 9 bases left in between. Germline CDR1 MDHEN, CDR2 SYDVKM. As DNA, the CDR3 is TGTGCCAGCAGTTTGCCAGGGGTCTCCTACGAGCAGTACTTC. Protein sequence: CASSLPGVSYEQYF.

This chain uses TRBV3-2 with TRBJ1-3; TRBD1 is the table's D call, not checked against the DNA. TRBV3-2 is deemed a pseudogene. This CDR3 has 15 amino acids. The CDR3 here is CASTLGRTHGNTIYF. CDR3 nucleotide sequence: TGTGCCAGCACCCTAGGGAGGACACATGGAAACACCATATATTTT.

The count of this clonotype is one. V is TRBV4-3 and J is TRBJ2-6; maybe TRBD1 (6 bases). Deletions cut 2 bases from V and 3 bases from J, with 17 bases between. There are 18 residues in the CDR3. In germline, CDR1 is LGHNA, CDR2 YSLEER. CDR3 sequence reads: CASSQTGPSDIGANVLTF. CDR3 in DNA: TGCGCCAGCAGCCAAACAGGGCCTTCGGATATTGGGGCCAACGTCCTGACTTTC.

This clonotype appeared many times. The chain joins TRBV7-9 to TRBJ1-2, with D perhaps matching TRBD1 (5 bases). The length of the CDR3 is 15 residues. V lost 3 bases, J lost 7 bases, and 18 bases lay in between. CDR1 is SEHNR, CDR2 FQNEAQ, per germline (reference sequence). This CDR3 reads CASSFLGPGSGGYTF. DNA of the CDR3: TGTGCCAGCAGCTTCCTCGGCCCAGGGAGCGGTGGCTACACCTTC. Together with reference TRBV7-9 and TRBJ1-2, the CDR3 gives the full variable domain: DTGVSQNPRHKITKRGQNVTFRCDPISEHNRLYWYRQTLGQGPEFLTYFQNEAQLEKSRLLSDRFSAERPKGSFSTLEIQRTEQGDSAMYLCASSFLGPGSGGYTFGSGTRLTVV.

This clonotype has ten or more counts. The chain is built from TRBV4-3 and TRBJ1-5; D is undetermined. The germline V gene encodes CDR1 LGHNA and CDR2 YSLEER. The ends were cut back, 0 bases at V and 6 bases at J, with 12 bases in the middle. CDR3 length: 15 amino acids. In nucleotides, the CDR3 is TGCGCCAGCAGCCAAGATTCGGTCCTCAGTCAGCCCCAGCATTTT. Amino acid sequence: CASSQDSVLSQPQHF.

Regarding this clonotype: At one end the junction does not follow the germline gene, possibly because of a read error. The chain combines TRBV2 with TRBJ2-7; the D gene could be TRBD1 or TRBD2 (5 bases each). This CDR3 spans 10 amino acids. In germline, CDR1 is SNHLY, CDR2 FYNNEI. CDR3 coding DNA: TGTGCCAGCAGCCTCCGGGACGCCAACTTC. Protein product: CASSLRDANF. Filled out from reference TRBV2 and TRBJ2-7, the complete variable domain reads EPEVTQTPSHQVTQMGQEVILRCVPISNHLYFYWYRQILGQKVEFLVSFYNNEISEKSEIFDDQFSVERPDGSNFTLKIRSTKLEDSAMYFCASSLRDANFGPGTRLTVT.

The sample holds many counts of this clonotype. This chain joins TRBV29-1 and TRBJ2-2; 7 nucleotides align to TRBD1. Germline assignment: CDR1 SQVTM and CDR2 ANQGSEA. The CDR3 covers 13 residues. With V trimmed by 6 bases and J by 4 bases, 5 bases remained unmatched. The CDR3 DNA is TGCAGCGTAGACAGGGAATTCACCGGGGAGCTGTTTTTT. It encodes CSVDREFTGELFF.

The chain uses TRBV7-2 and TRBJ2-7, with TRBD1 as a possible D gene (5 bases). This CDR3 comprises 17 residues. Germline-derived CDR1 and CDR2 are SGHTA and FQGNSA. Trimming took 0 bases from V and 0 from J, leaving 15 bases between them. CDR3 sequence: CASSLAQIGVLSYEQYF. For the CDR3, the DNA is TGTGCCAGCAGCTTAGCGCAAATAGGGGTCCTCTCCTACGAGCAGTACTTC.

This clonotype was observed many times. The chain is built from TRBV19 and TRBJ2-7; TRBD1 aligns across 7 bases. CDR1 is LNHDA, CDR2 SQIVND, per germline (reference sequence). The CDR3 sequence is 13 residues long. The V and J ends lost 4 bases and 4 bases, in that order; junction bases with no gene match: 4. As DNA, the CDR3 is TGTGCCAGTAGTAGGGGGACAGCATACGAGCAGTACTTC. This gives the protein CASSRGTAYEQYF.

As DNA, the CDR3 is TGTGCCAGCAGCCCAAAAGAAAGGCCTAATAATGAGCAGTTCTTC. Translating it yields CASSPKERPNNEQFF. V and J are TRBV7-3 and TRBJ2-1, with D unresolved. Germline V gene sequence: CDR1 SGHTA, CDR2 FQGTGA. Trimming took off 5 bases at V and 7 bases at J, with 18 bases between the two ends. The length of the CDR3 is 15 residues. Together with reference TRBV7-3 and TRBJ2-1, the CDR3 gives the full variable domain: GAGVSQTPSNKVTEKGKYVELRCDPISGHTALYWYRQSLGQGPEFLIYFQGTGAADDSGLPNDRFFAVRPEGSVSTLKIQRTERGDSAVYLCASSPKERPNNEQFFGPGTRLTVL.

This clonotype was counted between two and nine times. The chain combines TRBV13 with TRBJ2-2, with TRBD1 identical over 9 bases. V trimming: 5 bases; J trimming: 3 bases; junction bases outside the gene matches: 10. This CDR3 comprises 17 residues. Looked up from germline, CDR1 is PRHDT and CDR2 is FYEKMQ (reference sequence). This CDR3 is CASSRYSGQGYTGELFF. CDR3 nucleotide sequence: TGTGCCAGCAGCCGGTATTCGGGACAGGGATACACCGGGGAGCTGTTTTTT. Filled out from reference TRBV13 and TRBJ2-2, the complete variable domain reads AAGVIQSPRHLIKEKRETATLKCYPIPRHDTVYWYQQGPGQDPQFLISFYEKMQSDKGSIPDRFSAQQFSDYHSELNMSSLELGDSALYFCASSRYSGQGYTGELFFGEGSRLTVL.

The chain recombines TRBV2 with TRBJ2-3, with D perhaps assigned TRBD1 or TRBD2 (5 bases each). The CDR3 has 15 residues. The V and J ends lost 8 bases and 5 bases respectively, with 20 bases between them. CDR1 is SNHLY, CDR2 FYNNEI, per germline. CDR3 sequence reads: CASYSGGGWRDTQYF. The CDR3 nucleotides read TGTGCCAGCTACTCGGGTGGGGGATGGAGAGATACGCAGTATTTT.

This clonotype was recorded many times. This rearrangement joins TRBV12-3 or TRBV12-4 to TRBJ2-7; 7 nucleotides agree with TRBD1. The V and J ends lost 2 bases and 0 bases, in that order; junction bases with no gene match: 7. The CDR3 has 16 amino acids. CDR3 nucleotide sequence: TGTGCCAGCAGTTTATCTTGGCAGGGGGACTCCTACGAGCAGTACTTC. It encodes CASSLSWQGDSYEQYF.

This clonotype was counted ten times or more. The chain joins TRBV4-2 to TRBJ2-2, with 13 bases matching TRBD2. The CDR3 runs 17 residues. The germline V gene has CDR1 LGHNA and CDR2 YNFKEQ. V was clipped by 5 bases and J by 3 bases; unmatched bases: 6. The CDR3 DNA reads TGTGCCAGCAGCTACGGGACTAGCGGGGTTGACACCGGGGAGCTGTTTTTT. Translation gives CASSYGTSGVDTGELFF.

This clonotype occurred a few times. This rearrangement joins TRBV12-3 or TRBV12-4 to TRBJ2-3, with D possibly being TRBD2 (7 bases). V lost 6 bases to trimming and J lost 3 bases, with 19 bases between them. There are 16 residues in the CDR3. The chain's CDR3 is CASSPHGRGETDTQYF. The CDR3 nucleotides read TGTGCCAGCAGCCCTCATGGGAGGGGGGAGACAGATACGCAGTATTTT.

This clonotype has ten or more counts. The rearrangement joins TRBV20-1 to TRBJ1-1, with D unresolved. Germline V lookup: CDR1 DFQATT, CDR2 SNEGSKA (reference sequence). This CDR3 has 13 residues. V lost 6 bases to trimming and J lost 0 bases, with 11 bases between them. Here the CDR3 DNA reads TGCAGTGCCCTGGACGGGTTGAACACTGAAGCTTTCTTT. It is translated as CSALDGLNTEAFF.

This clonotype has a handful of counts. The V call is TRBV9, the J call TRBJ1-2; 7 nucleotides match TRBD1. The CDR3 runs to 13 residues. V shed 3 bases, J shed 7 bases, and the junction held 6 bases outside the gene matches. Germline V gene lookup returns CDR1 SGDLS and CDR2 YYNGEE. CDR3 protein: CASSAGDSRGYTF. The CDR3 region has the DNA TGTGCCAGCAGCGCTGGGGACAGTCGTGGCTACACCTTC.

The gene calls are TRBV9 and TRBJ2-5; D may be TRBD1 or TRBD2 (5 bases each). Germline loops: CDR1 SGDLS, CDR2 YYNGEE. Between the trimmed V and J ends, which lost 4 bases and 5 bases, there was a span of 27 bases. The CDR3 has 18 amino acids. Here the CDR3 reads CASSPFDSPPGYGETQYF. CDR3 DNA sequence: TGTGCCAGCAGCCCCTTTGACAGCCCCCCGGGGTACGGGGAGACCCAGTACTTC.

The V call is TRBV6-5, the J call TRBJ1-6, with 9 bases aligning to TRBD1. The CDR3 length is 16 residues. Germline V gives CDR1 MNHEY, CDR2 SVGAGI. Losses at the gene ends were 5 bases for V and 2 bases for J; bases not matched to a gene: 4. CDR3 DNA: TGTGCCAGCAGTCGACAGGGGGACGCCTATAATTCACCCCTCCACTTT. This codes for CASSRQGDAYNSPLHF.

The genes are TRBV24-1 and TRBJ1-2; TRBD1 matches at 8 bases. Germline V gene sequence: CDR1 KGHDR, CDR2 SFDVKD. Losses at the gene ends were 2 bases for V and 4 bases for J; bases not matched to a gene: 11. This CDR3 contains 17 residues. CDR3 in amino acids: CATSDSTLQGAGYGYTF. The CDR3 nucleotides read TGTGCCACCAGTGATTCGACTCTTCAGGGGGCTGGCTATGGCTACACCTTC.

There are many counts of this clonotype. The chain joins TRBV11-3 to TRBJ2-1; 8 positions agree with TRBD2. CDR3 length: 15 residues. Germline V gene sequence: CDR1 SGHNT, CDR2 YENEEA. V shed 1 base, J shed 5 bases, and the junction held 4 bases outside the gene matches. CDR3 sequence: CASSLGAGGHNEQFF. In nucleotides, the CDR3 is TGTGCCAGCAGCTTAGGGGCGGGGGGCCACAATGAGCAGTTCTTC.

V is TRBV6-6 and J is TRBJ2-6; no definite D call. The V end lost 0 bases, the J end lost 0 bases, and 6 bases lay between the germline ends. CDR3 size: 16 residues. Germline CDR1 reads MNHNY; CDR2 reads SVGAGI (reference sequence). The CDR3 here is CASSYSPHSGANVLTF. The CDR3 region has the DNA TGTGCCAGCAGTTACTCTCCCCACTCTGGGGCCAACGTCCTGACTTTC.

This clonotype was recorded many times. This chain uses TRBV6-2 or TRBV6-3 with TRBJ1-1, with unresolved D. V was trimmed by 10 bases and J by 0 bases, leaving 12 bases between them. The CDR3 totals 13 residues. CDR1 is MNHEY and CDR2 is SVGEGT in the germline V gene. The CDR3 spells CATCRRMNTEAFF. The CDR3 DNA reads as TGTGCCACCTGCCGGCGGATGAACACTGAAGCTTTCTTT.